This is a list of T cell receptor beta chains from one sample in a study of blood T cell repertoires in COVID-19. Clones were sequenced by immunoSEQ multiplex PCR, and TCRdb holds only the in-frame ones, with some missing. The data show around 260,000 clones, with approximately 92% seen just once and approximately 2.6% held by the top ten. Input material: peripheral blood. The source is a person under 35 with COVID-19, enrolled during active disease. Both conserved end residues are part of each CDR3. The order of the fields is CDR3 length, clone size, J gene, V gene, D gene, CDR3 protein, CDR3 DNA. D genes are given only for firm matches. The size of a clone is reported for some rows only, either as once, few or many, or as a class for expanded clones.

>15|-|TRBJ1-3|TRBV10-3|-
CAISESGGPGNTIYF
TGTGCCATCAGTGAGTCGGGGGGGCCTGGAAACACCATATATTTT
>14|-|TRBJ1-2|TRBV5-1|TRBD1
CASSVGQGSYGYTF
TGCGCCAGCAGCGTCGGACAGGGCAGCTATGGCTACACCTTC
>16|-|TRBJ2-7|TRBV5-4|TRBD2
CASSPPLAGVVGEQYF
TGTGCCAGCAGCCCCCCACTAGCGGGAGTTGTGGGGGAGCAGTACTTC
>15|-|TRBJ1-5|TRBV5-1|TRBD1
CASSLQGALDQPQHF
TGCGCCAGCAGCTTACAGGGGGCACTCGATCAGCCCCAGCATTTT
>13|-|TRBJ2-3|TRBV28|TRBD1
CASWDRTTDTQYF
TGTGCCAGCTGGGACAGAACCACAGATACGCAGTATTTT
>15|-|TRBJ1-2|TRBV6-2/TRBV6-3|TRBD1
CASSKGTGTFYGYTF
TGTGCCAGCAGTAAGGGGACAGGCACCTTCTATGGCTACACCTTC
>14|-|TRBJ2-7|TRBV11-2|-
CASSHSFGSYEQYF
TGTGCCAGCAGCCATAGTTTCGGGTCCTACGAGCAGTACTTC
>14|-|TRBJ1-5|TRBV11-2|-
CASSLDPSNQPQHF
TGTGCCAGCAGCTTAGATCCGAGCAATCAGCCCCAGCATTTT
>15|-|TRBJ2-7|TRBV11-2|TRBD2
CASSQRLAGPYEQYF
TGTGCCAGCAGCCAAAGACTAGCGGGACCCTACGAGCAGTACTTC
>14|-|TRBJ2-5|TRBV4-2|TRBD1
CASSQDGGQQTQYF
TGTGCCAGCAGCCAAGATGGGGGACAGCAGACCCAGTACTTC
>16|-|TRBJ1-6|TRBV6-1|-
CASSELSGAMNSPLHF
TGTGCCAGCAGTGAGCTGTCCGGAGCCATGAATTCACCCCTCCACTTT
>15|once|TRBJ2-1|TRBV19|-
CASTGGVRERLEQFF
TGTGCCAGTACTGGTGGGGTGAGGGAGCGGCTTGAGCAGTTCTTC
>11|-|TRBJ1-2|TRBV28|-
CANRGIYGYTF
TGTGCCAACCGGGGGATTTATGGCTACACCTTC
>13|once|TRBJ1-2|TRBV18|TRBD1
CASSQGQDYGYTF
TGTGCCAGCTCGCAGGGACAGGACTATGGCTACACCTTC
>13|-|TRBJ2-1|TRBV7-9|TRBD2
CASSLALAGEQFF
TGTGCCAGCAGCTTAGCTCTAGCGGGTGAGCAGTTCTTC
>15|-|TRBJ2-5|TRBV6-5|-
CASSYSLAVQETQYF
TGTGCCAGCAGTTACTCGTTAGCGGTCCAAGAGACCCAGTACTTC
>14|once|TRBJ1-2|TRBV9|TRBD1
CASSVGQGDYGYTF
TGTGCCAGCAGCGTGGGACAGGGGGACTATGGCTACACCTTC
>14|once|TRBJ2-7|TRBV9|TRBD1
CASSLGQVGYEQYF
TGTGCCAGCAGCCTTGGACAGGTGGGCTACGAGCAGTACTTC
>16|-|TRBJ2-7|TRBV11-2|TRBD2
CASSLGAGRAYYEQYF
TGTGCCAGCAGCTTAGGTGCGGGGAGGGCATACTACGAGCAGTACTTC
>15|-|TRBJ2-2|TRBV5-1|-
CASSQTGTSTGELFF
TGCGCCAGCAGCCAAACCGGAACTAGCACCGGGGAGCTGTTTTTT
>13|-|TRBJ1-2|TRBV3-1/TRBV3-2|-
CASSQDQGSGYTF
TGTGCCAGCAGCCAGGACCAGGGGTCTGGCTACACCTTC
>12|-|TRBJ2-3|TRBV10-3|-
CAIGAAWDTQYF
TGTGCCATCGGCGCGGCGTGGGATACGCAGTATTTT
>16|once|TRBJ2-7|TRBV6-6|TRBD2
CASSYSGSGRSYEQYF
TGTGCCAGCAGTTACTCGGGGAGCGGGAGGAGCTACGAGCAGTACTTC
>14|-|TRBJ1-2|TRBV9|TRBD1
CASSVGDRGPGYTF
TGTGCCAGCAGCGTAGGGGACAGGGGGCCTGGCTACACCTTC
>15|-|TRBJ1-4|TRBV6-5|TRBD1
CASSSSTGVLEKLFF
TGTGCCAGCAGTTCCTCGACAGGGGTTTTAGAAAAACTGTTTTTT
>16|-|TRBJ2-5|TRBV7-9|-
CASSLEGGGPSGTQYF
TGTGCCAGCAGCTTAGAAGGGGGAGGGCCTTCAGGGACCCAGTACTTC
>14|-|TRBJ1-1|TRBV2|-
CASSPPTGSTEAFF
TGTGCCAGCAGTCCTCCGACAGGATCAACTGAAGCTTTCTTT
>13|once|TRBJ1-3|TRBV29-1|-
CSVAITTGNTIYF
TGCAGCGTTGCAATAACAACTGGAAACACCATATATTTT
>13|once|TRBJ2-2|TRBV7-3|-
CASSVDRPGELFF
TGTGCCAGCAGCGTCGACAGACCCGGGGAGCTGTTTTTT
>19|-|TRBJ2-3|TRBV13|-
CASSSHFGGPQGYTDTQYF
TGTGCCAGCAGCTCTCACTTTGGGGGCCCACAGGGTTACACAGATACGCAGTATTTT
>18|-|TRBJ1-3|TRBV28|-
CASSSLVGAAYSGNTIYF
TGTGCCAGCAGTTCCCTAGTCGGAGCCGCGTACTCTGGAAACACCATATATTTT
>13|-|TRBJ1-2|TRBV29-1|TRBD1
CSVGDRGLGGYTF
TGCAGCGTTGGGGACAGGGGGCTAGGAGGCTACACCTTC
>16|-|TRBJ1-3|TRBV4-3|-
CASSQATNGGPNTIYF
TGCGCCAGCAGCCAAGCTACCAACGGGGGGCCGAACACCATATATTTT
>13|-|TRBJ1-2|TRBV2|TRBD1
CASSGTGGYGYTF
TGTGCCAGCAGTGGGACAGGGGGATATGGCTACACCTTC
>16|-|TRBJ1-1|TRBV4-2|TRBD1
CASSQHSQGAFTEAFF
TGTGCCAGCAGCCAACATTCACAGGGGGCATTCACTGAAGCTTTCTTT
>16|-|TRBJ1-6|TRBV6-4|-
CASSEEPMPYNSPLHF
TGTGCCAGCAGTGAAGAGCCTATGCCTTATAATTCACCCCTCCACTTT
>15|-|TRBJ2-1|TRBV6-5|TRBD2
CASSRLSGSYNEQFF
TGTGCCAGCAGTCGCCTTAGCGGGAGCTACAATGAGCAGTTCTTC
>16|-|TRBJ1-1|TRBV29-1|-
CSVEYEPQGVGTEAFF
TGCAGCGTTGAATACGAACCTCAGGGTGTGGGCACTGAAGCTTTCTTT
>14|-|TRBJ1-2|TRBV15|-
CATSSYGQNYGYTF
TGTGCCACCAGCAGTTACGGACAGAACTATGGCTACACCTTC